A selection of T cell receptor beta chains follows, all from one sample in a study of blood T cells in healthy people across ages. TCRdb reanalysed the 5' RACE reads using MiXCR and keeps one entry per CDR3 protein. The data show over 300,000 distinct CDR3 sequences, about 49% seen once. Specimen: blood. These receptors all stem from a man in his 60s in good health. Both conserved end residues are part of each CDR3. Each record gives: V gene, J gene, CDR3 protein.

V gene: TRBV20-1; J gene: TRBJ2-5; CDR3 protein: CSASPFQGAETQYF
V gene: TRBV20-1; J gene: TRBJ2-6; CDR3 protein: CSASSGLSGANVLTF
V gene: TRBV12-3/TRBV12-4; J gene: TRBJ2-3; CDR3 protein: CASTTTDTDTQYF
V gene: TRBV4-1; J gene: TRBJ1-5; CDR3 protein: CASSQDNTGASDQPQHF
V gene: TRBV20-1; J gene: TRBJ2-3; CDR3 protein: CSARAVAGVSDTQYF
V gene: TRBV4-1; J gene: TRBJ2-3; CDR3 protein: CASSLIPRTASTDTQYF
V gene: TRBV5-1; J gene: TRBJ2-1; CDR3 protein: CASSAGLAGGYNEQFF
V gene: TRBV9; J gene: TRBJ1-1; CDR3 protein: CASSPGLDPMNTEAFF
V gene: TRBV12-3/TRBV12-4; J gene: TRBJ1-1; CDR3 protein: CASSSGTPNTEAFF
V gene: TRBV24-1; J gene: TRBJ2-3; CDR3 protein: CATSDPRGLSTDTQYF
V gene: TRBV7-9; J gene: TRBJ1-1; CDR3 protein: CASSPRDSPTEAFF
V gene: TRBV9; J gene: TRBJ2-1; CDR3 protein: CASSVEGNSYNEQFF
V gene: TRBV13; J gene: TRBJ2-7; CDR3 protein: CASSSAGQGREQYF
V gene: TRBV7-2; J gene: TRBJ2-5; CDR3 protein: CASSSTGLGETQYF
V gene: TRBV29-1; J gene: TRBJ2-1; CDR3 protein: CSVVSLAGGERFF
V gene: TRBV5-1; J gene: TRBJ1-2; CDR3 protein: CASSFGQGYGYTF
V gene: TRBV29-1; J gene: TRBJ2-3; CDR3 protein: CSVRPAYRTDTQYF
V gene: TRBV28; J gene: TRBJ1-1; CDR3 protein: CASSLRTGGWKGTEAFF
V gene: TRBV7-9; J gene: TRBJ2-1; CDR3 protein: CASSPRPGQGPNEQFF
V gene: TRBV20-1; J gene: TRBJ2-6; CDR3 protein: CSARDLGDVLTF
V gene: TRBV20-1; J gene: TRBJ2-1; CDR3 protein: CSAKTGLAGLNEQFF
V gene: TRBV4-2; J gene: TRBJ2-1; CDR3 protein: CASSHTSGGAGEQFF
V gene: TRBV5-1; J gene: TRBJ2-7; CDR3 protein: CASSLLSDLIYEQYF
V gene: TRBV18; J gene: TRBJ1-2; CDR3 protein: CASSRAGGEAYGYTF
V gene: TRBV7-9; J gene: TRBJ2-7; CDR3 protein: CASSSDFYEQYF
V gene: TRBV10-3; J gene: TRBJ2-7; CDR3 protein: CAISDTVGEQYF
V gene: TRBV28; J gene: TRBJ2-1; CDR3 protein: CASSLLGYEQFF
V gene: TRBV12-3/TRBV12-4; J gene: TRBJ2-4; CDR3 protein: CASSFWGAGNIQYF
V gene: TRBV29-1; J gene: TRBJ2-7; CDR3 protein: CSVPGLAGGLTYNEQYF
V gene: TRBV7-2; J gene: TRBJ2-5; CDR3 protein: CASSSLGRGQETQYF
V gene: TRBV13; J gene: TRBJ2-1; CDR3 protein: CASSLGQDEQFF
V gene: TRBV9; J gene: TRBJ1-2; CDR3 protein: CASSVGADNGYTF
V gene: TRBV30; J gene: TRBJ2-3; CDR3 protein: CAWSKPSTDTQYF
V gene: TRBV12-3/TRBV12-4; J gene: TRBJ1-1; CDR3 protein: CASRPEARGNTEAFF
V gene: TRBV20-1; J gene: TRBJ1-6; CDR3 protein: CSARDGFRAADSPLHF
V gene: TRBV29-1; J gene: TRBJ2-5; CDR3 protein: CSVVLAGVGETQYF
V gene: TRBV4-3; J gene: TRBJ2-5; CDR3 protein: CASSQDQGQGAWEQYF